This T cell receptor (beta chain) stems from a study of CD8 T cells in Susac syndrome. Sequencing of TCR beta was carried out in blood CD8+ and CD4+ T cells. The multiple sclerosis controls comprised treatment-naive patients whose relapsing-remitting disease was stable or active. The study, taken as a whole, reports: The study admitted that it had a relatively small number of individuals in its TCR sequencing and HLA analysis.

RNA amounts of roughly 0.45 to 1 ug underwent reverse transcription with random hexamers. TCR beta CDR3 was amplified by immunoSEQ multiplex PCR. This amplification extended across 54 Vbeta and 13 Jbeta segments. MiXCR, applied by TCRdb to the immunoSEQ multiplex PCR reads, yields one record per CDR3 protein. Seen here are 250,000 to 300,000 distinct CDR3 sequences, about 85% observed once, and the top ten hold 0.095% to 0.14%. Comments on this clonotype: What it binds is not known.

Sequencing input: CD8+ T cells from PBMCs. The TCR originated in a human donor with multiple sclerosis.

The CDR3 region has the DNA TGTGCCAGCAGCCCCGACCGCATTCAGTACTTC. This encodes CASSPDRIQYF. The V call is TRBV14, the J call TRBJ2-4; D unclear. The germline V and J ends were trimmed by 4 bases and 9 bases, with 7 bases remaining between them. Germline CDR1 is SGHDN and CDR2 is FVKESK. CDR3 size: 11 residues. The full variable domain, rest sourced from reference TRBV14 and TRBJ2-4, is EAGVTQFPSHSVIEKGQTVTLRCDPISGHDNLYWYRRVMGKEIKFLLHFVKESKQDESGMPNNRFLAERTGGTYSTLKVQPAELEDSGVYFCASSPDRIQYFGAGTRLSVL.